The rows below give T cell receptor beta chains drawn from one sample of a study of T cells in Graves' hyperthyroidism and ophthalmopathy. MiXCR, applied by TCRdb to the multiplex PCR reads, yields one record per CDR3 protein. Altogether approximately 870,000 distinct CDR3 sequences are present, 38% being singletons, with the ten largest covering 8.9%. Material: blood. These receptors were taken from a man between 18 and 29 years old with Graves' hyperthyroidism. Each CDR3 is given with its conserved first and last residue. The D gene is left open where the match is weak. Clone size is shown for a subset of rows, as once, few, many or a class of expanded clone.

v_call,clone_size,j_call,d_call,cdr3_nt,cdr3_aa
TRBV2,.,TRBJ2-7,.,TGTGCCAGCAGTTCCGGAAGGGCGGTTGGATACGAGCAGTACTTC,CASSSGRAVGYEQYF
TRBV7-9,many,TRBJ1-2,.,TGTGCCAGCAGGGCCACGCACACAGGAGATGGCTACACCTTC,CASRATHTGDGYTF
TRBV29-1,.,TRBJ1-1,.,TGCAGCGTTCAACCAGGGATAACTGAAGCTTTCTTT,CSVQPGITEAFF
TRBV2,many,TRBJ2-7,TRBD1,TGTGCCAGCAGTGAAGGACAGGGGGTCTTCTACGAGCAGTACTTC,CASSEGQGVFYEQYF
TRBV7-9,few,TRBJ2-5,.,TGTGCCACCGGGGCACAGGAAGAGACCCAGTACTTC,CATGAQEETQYF
TRBV12-5,.,TRBJ1-5,.,TGTGCCAGCACCCGGGGCCGGAGCAATCAGCCCCAGCATTTT,CASTRGRSNQPQHF
TRBV5-6,.,TRBJ2-2,TRBD1,TGTGCCAGCTTTGGGACAGGAAAGACGAACACCGGGGAGCTGTTTTTT,CASFGTGKTNTGELFF
TRBV25-1,.,TRBJ1-1,.,TGTGCCAGCAGGGGGGCAGGGCCGAACACTGAAGCTTTCTTT,CASRGAGPNTEAFF
TRBV9,once,TRBJ1-2,.,TGTGCCAGCGGCCAAGATGGAGGAAACTATGGCTACACCTTC,CASGQDGGNYGYTF
TRBV2,.,TRBJ1-3,.,TGTGCCAGCAGTTTCGCAGACAACACCATATATTTT,CASSFADNTIYF
TRBV7-8,many,TRBJ1-5,.,TGTGCCAGCTCAGGGAAGGAAGGACAGCCCCAGCATTTT,CASSGKEGQPQHF
TRBV7-9,.,TRBJ1-1,.,TGCGCCGGTCGACCACAGAGCATGAACACTGAAGCTTTCTTT,CAGRPQSMNTEAFF
TRBV20-1,many,TRBJ1-6,.,TGCAGTGCTAGAGGCAGGGTAGCGGCCTATAATTCACCCCTCCACTTT,CSARGRVAAYNSPLHF
TRBV2,.,TRBJ1-1,.,TGTGCCAGCAAGCCGTTGAACACTGAAGCTTTCTTT,CASKPLNTEAFF
TRBV29-1,many,TRBJ2-3,.,TGCAGCGTTTGGGGGAGAGGGGCCGAATTCACAGATACGCAGTATTTT,CSVWGRGAEFTDTQYF
TRBV2,few,TRBJ2-2,TRBD2,TGTGCCAGCAGCCCGCTAGCGGGAGGACCCACCGGGGAGCTGTTTTTT,CASSPLAGGPTGELFF
TRBV7-2,.,TRBJ2-5,.,TGTGCCAGCAGCCCGGACTACCAATGGGAGACCCAGTACTTC,CASSPDYQWETQYF
TRBV2,.,TRBJ1-2,.,TGTGCCAGCAGTACGACAGATAACTATGGCTACACCTTC,CASSTTDNYGYTF
TRBV19,many,TRBJ2-5,.,TGTGCCAGTAGTATAGGAGGGAGCTCTCAAGAGACCCAGTACTTC,CASSIGGSSQETQYF
TRBV10-3,.,TRBJ1-1,.,TGTGCCATCAGTGCGACCTCCAGGGGAGAGGGGACTGAAGCTTTCTTT,CAISATSRGEGTEAFF
TRBV19,many,TRBJ1-1,.,TGTGCCAGTAGTACCCGGGGCAGAGCTTTCTTT,CASSTRGRAFF
TRBV7-8,.,TRBJ2-5,.,TGTGCCAGCAGCCGGGAGTCTAGGTGGGAGACCCAGTACTTC,CASSRESRWETQYF
TRBV5-1,few,TRBJ1-3,.,TGCGCCAGCAGCTACAGCACAAGAAACACCATATATTTT,CASSYSTRNTIYF
TRBV29-1,.,TRBJ2-5,TRBD1,TGCAGCGTTGATCCACAGGGGGAAGAGACCCAGTACTTC,CSVDPQGEETQYF
TRBV7-2,many,TRBJ2-5,.,TGTGCCAGCAGCCGAATGTCGGGAGTAGAGACCCAGTACTTC,CASSRMSGVETQYF